This T cell receptor beta chain comes out of a study of STAT5B mutations in CD4+ large granular lymphocyte leukemia. Germline CDR1 is SEHNR and CDR2 is FQNEAQ (reference sequence). The CDR3 is 14 amino acids. The V and J ends lost 5 bases and 0 bases, in that order; junction bases with no gene match: 4. As for this clone: Antigen specificity is unknown.

Study-level results: No patients shared main leukemic clonotypes, though roughly 25% appeared at low frequency elsewhere. Patient CD4-sorted repertoires looked more clonal than healthy CD4+ repertoires, even without putative leukemic clones. Compared with healthy controls (2/35), patient top clones favored TRBV06 (8/27).

Using immunoSEQ multiplex PCR, the repertoire was profiled, and TCRdb retains in-frame clones only, with some absent. The sample includes approximately 25,000 clones, about 80% of them seen just once. Sequencing input: CD4+ T cells from blood buffy coats. This clonotype originated in a human donor in good health. The chain joins TRBV7-9 to TRBJ2-7; 7 bases are shared with TRBD2. The CDR3 reads CASSARESSYEQYV. Written as DNA, the CDR3 is TGTGCCAGCAGCGCGCGGGAGAGCTCCTACGAGCAGTACGTC.